Presented here are 8 T cell receptor beta chains from one specimen sequenced in a study of T-cell memory formation after mild COVID-19. TCRdb independently ran MiXCR on the 5' RACE reads; one entry per CDR3 protein. The sample includes 470,000 or so distinct CDR3 sequences, nearly 25% of them seen just once. Sequenced material: PBMCs or a T cell subset sorted from them (not recorded which). The receptors stem from an adult woman who had mild COVID-19 (a few samples of this study predate the infection). Cell type and time point are not known.

CDR3 coding DNA: TGTGCCACCAGCAGAGTGGTAGGGGGCCCAGATACGCAGTATTTT. Translating it yields CATSRVVGGPDTQYF. The J gene is TRBJ2-3, the V gene TRBV15; 7 positions agree with TRBD1. This CDR3 has 15 residues. After removal of 1 base from V and 4 bases from J, the junction contained 5 bases not matched to a gene. CDR1 is LNHNV and CDR2 is YYDKDF in the germline V gene (reference sequence).

This clonotype occurred a few times. The genes are TRBV7-2 and TRBJ2-1, with 11 bases lining up with TRBD1. Germline values: CDR1 SGHTA, CDR2 FQGNSA. The CDR3 extends over 20 amino acids. Losses at the gene ends were 2 bases for V and 5 bases for J; bases not matched to a gene: 17. The CDR3 sequence: CASSLNPRQKGQGANNEQFF. The DNA for the CDR3 is TGTGCCAGCAGCTTAAACCCACGACAGAAAGGACAGGGGGCGAACAATGAGCAGTTCTTC.

There are a few counts of this clonotype. The chain has TRBV4-1 and TRBJ1-1; 7 bases fit TRBD1. The CDR3 is made up of 15 amino acids. Trimming cost V 3 bases and J 4 bases; bases outside gene matches: 8. Looked up from germline, CDR1 is MGHRA and CDR2 is YSYEKL. CDR3 residues: CASSHRQGGVTEAFF. The CDR3, as DNA: TGCGCCAGCAGCCACAGACAGGGCGGGGTCACTGAAGCTTTCTTT.

In its sample, this clonotype was seen a few times. The chain has TRBV5-1 and TRBJ1-5; D uncertain. The V gene lost 4 bases and the J gene lost 7 bases, with 12 bases spanning the gap. Germline V gives CDR1 SGHRS, CDR2 YFSETQ. The CDR3 has 13 residues. DNA of the CDR3: TGCGCCAGCAGCCCGACGGGAGGCCAGCCCCAGCATTTT. Amino acid sequence: CASSPTGGQPQHF.

This clonotype turned up a few times. The chain joins TRBV12-3 or TRBV12-4 to TRBJ1-1; D is uncertain. Trimming took off 3 bases at V and 4 bases at J, with 12 bases between the two ends. This CDR3 region has 14 residues. Written as DNA, the CDR3 is TGTGCCAGCAGTTTGAGTGGGATAGTCACTGAAGCTTTCTTT. It is translated as CASSLSGIVTEAFF.

The sample holds a few counts of this clonotype. The rearrangement joins TRBV6-5 to TRBJ2-1; D is unresolved. The V end was cut by 6 bases, the J end by 10 bases, with 16 bases between. Germline V gene sequence: CDR1 MNHEY, CDR2 SVGAGI. The CDR3 totals 13 residues. The CDR3, as DNA: TGTGCCAGCAGCTCGTTAGTAGTCAACGAGCAGTTCTTC. It is translated as CASSSLVVNEQFF.

This clonotype was seen at least ten times. The rearrangement links TRBV6-2 or TRBV6-3 to TRBJ2-2, with D perhaps matching TRBD2 (6 bases). From germline, CDR1 is MNHEY and CDR2 SVGEGT. The CDR3 runs 15 residues. Trimming stripped 7 bases from V and 1 base from J, with 13 bases between. This CDR3 reads CASITAGRNTGELFF. The CDR3 DNA follows: TGTGCCAGCATCACGGCGGGGAGGAACACCGGGGAGCTGTTTTTT.

This clonotype was seen ten or more times. This rearrangement joins TRBV5-1 to TRBJ2-7; possibly TRBD2 for D (6 bases). Germline V gives CDR1 SGHRS, CDR2 YFSETQ. Trimming took off 3 bases at V and 1 base at J, with 14 bases between the two ends. This CDR3 has 15 amino acids. DNA of the CDR3: TGCGCCAGCAGCTCCACCGGGGGTTTTTCCTACGAGCAGTACTTC. Translation gives CASSSTGGFSYEQYF.